This entry features one T cell receptor beta chain sequence. The source of the sample is a study of blood T cells in healthy people across ages. The germline CDR1 and CDR2 sequences are MNHEY and SVGAGI. V lost 7 bases, J lost 3 bases, and 5 bases stayed unmatched. This CDR3 has 14 residues. A second PCR, run for roughly 7 to 11 cycles, used a sample-barcoded 5' primer plus a J-beta primer mix. TCRdb fed the 5' RACE reads into MiXCR, producing one record per CDR3 protein. Among under 950,000 distinct CDR3 sequences listed, approximately 21% were seen once. Whenever a sample was processed, at least 6.5 million PBMCs were isolated.

The chain recombines TRBV6-5 with TRBJ2-3, with 9 bases that match TRBD1. Sequenced: blood. The origin of this receptor is a man aged 70-80 years in good health. The CDR3 is CASTSGQGTDTQYF. CDR3 DNA: TGTGCCAGCACCTCGGGACAGGGTACAGATACGCAGTATTTT.